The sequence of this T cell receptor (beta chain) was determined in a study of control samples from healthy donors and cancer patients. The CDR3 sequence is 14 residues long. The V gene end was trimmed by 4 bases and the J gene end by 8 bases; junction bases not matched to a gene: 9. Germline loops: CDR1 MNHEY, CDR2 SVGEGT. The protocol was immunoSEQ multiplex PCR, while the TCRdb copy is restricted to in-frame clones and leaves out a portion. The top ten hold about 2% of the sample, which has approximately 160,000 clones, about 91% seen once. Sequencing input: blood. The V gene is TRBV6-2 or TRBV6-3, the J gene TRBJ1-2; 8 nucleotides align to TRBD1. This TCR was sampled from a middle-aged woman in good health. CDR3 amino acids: CASSSSDRASGYTF. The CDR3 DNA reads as TGTGCCAGCAGTTCCTCGGACAGGGCGTCCGGCTACACCTTC.